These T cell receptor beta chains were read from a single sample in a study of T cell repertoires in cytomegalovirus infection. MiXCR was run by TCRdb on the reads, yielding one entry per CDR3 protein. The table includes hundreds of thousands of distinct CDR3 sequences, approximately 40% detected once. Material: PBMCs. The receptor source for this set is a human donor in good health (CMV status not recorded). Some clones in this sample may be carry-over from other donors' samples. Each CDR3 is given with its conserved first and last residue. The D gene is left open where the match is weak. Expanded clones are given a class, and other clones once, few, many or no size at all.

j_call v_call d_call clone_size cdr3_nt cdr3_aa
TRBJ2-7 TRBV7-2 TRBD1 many TGTGCCAGCAGCTTGACAGGGGGGAACTACGAGCAGTACTTC CASSLTGGNYEQYF
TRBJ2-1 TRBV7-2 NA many TGTGCCAGCAGCTTAGCCGGACAGCATTACAATGAGCAGTTCTTC CASSLAGQHYNEQFF
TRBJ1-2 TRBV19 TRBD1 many TGTGCCAGTACCTTGGACAGGGCCAACTATGGCTACACCTTC CASTLDRANYGYTF
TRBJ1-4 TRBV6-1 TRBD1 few TGTGCCAGCAGTGAAGTAATCCGGACAGGGCAAGGTGAAAAACTGTTTTTT CASSEVIRTGQGEKLFF
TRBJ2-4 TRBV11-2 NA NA TGTGCCAGCAGCCCCAGCACAGGCGTCAACATTCAGTACTTC CASSPSTGVNIQYF
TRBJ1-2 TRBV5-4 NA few TGTGCCAGCAGCCCCGGGAGTGCGGGCTATGGCTACACCTTC CASSPGSAGYGYTF
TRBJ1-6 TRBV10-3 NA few TGTGCCATCGGGAGTGGAAATTCACCCCTCCACTTT CAIGSGNSPLHF
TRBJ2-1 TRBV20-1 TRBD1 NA TGCAGTGCTAGAGCCTTAAAACAGGGGCCCAATGAGCAGTTCTTC CSARALKQGPNEQFF
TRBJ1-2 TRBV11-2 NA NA TGTGCCAGCAGCCATGCCTGGGTGTGGGTGGGCGACTATGGCTACACCTTC CASSHAWVWVGDYGYTF
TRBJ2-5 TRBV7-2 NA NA TGTGCCAGCAGCTTACGAAGGGACCAGACCCAGTACTTC CASSLRRDQTQYF
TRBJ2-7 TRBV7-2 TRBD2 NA TGTGCCAGCAGCCGAACCATAGCGGGAGGTGTCTACGAGCAGTACTTC CASSRTIAGGVYEQYF
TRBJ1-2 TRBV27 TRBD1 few TGTGCCAGCAGACCCCCGGGACAGGTGTATGGCCCCAGAGATGGCTACACCTTC CASRPPGQVYGPRDGYTF
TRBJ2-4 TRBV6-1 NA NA TGTGCCAGCGGGGAGTCGGACATTCAGTACTTC CASGESDIQYF
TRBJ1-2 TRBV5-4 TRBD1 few TGTGCCAGCAGCTCACGGGACAGGTCCGGCTACACCTTC CASSSRDRSGYTF
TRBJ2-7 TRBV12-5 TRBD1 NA TGTGCTAGTGGCCGGAAACCCGGGACAGGGGGCCACGAGCAGTACTTC CASGRKPGTGGHEQYF
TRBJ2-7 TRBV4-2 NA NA TGTGCCAGCATCCAAGGGGCGGTAGTGCCTGTAAACGAGCAGTACTTC CASIQGAVVPVNEQYF
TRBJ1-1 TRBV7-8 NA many TGTGCCAGCAGCTTAGATAGTGGCACTGAAGCTTTCTTT CASSLDSGTEAFF
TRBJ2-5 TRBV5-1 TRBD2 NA TGCGCCAGCAGCACGACTAGCGGGAGGGGATCAGAGACCCAGTACTTC CASSTTSGRGSETQYF